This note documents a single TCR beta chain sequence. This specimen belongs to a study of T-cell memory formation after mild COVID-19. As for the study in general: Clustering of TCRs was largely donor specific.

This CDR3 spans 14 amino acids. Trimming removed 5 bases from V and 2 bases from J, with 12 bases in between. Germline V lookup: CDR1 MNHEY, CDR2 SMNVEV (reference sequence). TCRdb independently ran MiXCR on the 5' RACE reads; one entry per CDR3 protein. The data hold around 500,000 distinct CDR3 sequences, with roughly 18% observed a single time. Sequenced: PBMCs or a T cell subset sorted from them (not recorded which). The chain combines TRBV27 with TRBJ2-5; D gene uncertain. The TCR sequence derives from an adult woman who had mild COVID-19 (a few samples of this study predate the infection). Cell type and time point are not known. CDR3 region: CASSPIRRQETQYF. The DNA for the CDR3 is TGTGCCAGCAGTCCCATCCGCCGTCAAGAGACCCAGTACTTC.